One and the same sample provided the 18 T cell receptor beta chains below, sequenced in a study of regulatory T cells in long-lasting Graves disease. Stated time point: newly diagnosed GD, antithyroid drugs for less than 3 months. The TCR library used RNA extracted from PBMCs. Arm-PCR of CDR3 regions and iRepertoire HTBI primers were the basis on which TCR beta libraries were built. A single record per CDR3 protein comes from TCRdb applying MiXCR to the multiplex PCR reads. The sample has more than 450,000 distinct CDR3 sequences, around 11% seen once. Another study also made use of these data, one on T cells in Graves' hyperthyroidism and ophthalmopathy.

The sample was peripheral blood mononuclear cells (PBMCs), taken at new diagnosis, from a patient treated with antithyroid drugs. These receptors were obtained from a woman in her thirties with Graves disease.

The chain joins TRBV20-1 to TRBJ2-7; D gene unclear. Germline loops: CDR1 DFQATT, CDR2 SNEGSKA (reference sequence). This CDR3 is 12 amino acids long. Trimming removed 3 bases from V and 3 bases from J, with 9 bases in between. Here the CDR3 DNA reads TGCAGTGCTAGTCCCAAGGGCTACGAGCAGTACTTC. Its protein is CSASPKGYEQYF.

In its sample, this clonotype was seen many times. This sequence joins TRBV28 and TRBJ2-2, with 8 positions matching TRBD2. This CDR3 spans 16 amino acids. Trimming took 5 bases from V and 1 from J; bases not matched to a gene: 6. The germline CDR1 and CDR2 sequences are MDHEN and SYDVKM. The CDR3 protein is CASSSWAGGNTGELFF. In nucleotides, the CDR3 is TGTGCCAGCAGTAGCTGGGCGGGGGGGAACACCGGGGAGCTGTTTTTT.

This clonotype was counted only a few times. The rearrangement joins TRBV11-2 to TRBJ2-3; TRBD2 aligns across 8 bases. The CDR3 has 16 amino acids. Germline lookup yields CDR1 SGHAT and CDR2 FQNNGV. The V and J ends lost 5 bases and 0 bases, in that order; junction bases with no gene match: 7. CDR3 in DNA: TGTGCCAGCAGCCTTACGGTAGCGGGAAGCACAGATACGCAGTATTTT. It encodes CASSLTVAGSTDTQYF.

This clonotype was seen a handful of times. The chain recombines TRBV10-3 with TRBJ2-1; 10 bases line up with TRBD2. This CDR3 is 16 amino acids long. Looked up from germline, CDR1 is ENHRY and CDR2 is SYGVKD. The V and J ends lost 4 bases and 2 bases, in that order; junction bases with no gene match: 5. The CDR3 coding sequence is TGTGCCATCAGTGGGTCCCTAGCGGGAGCCTACAATGAGCAGTTCTTC. Amino acid sequence: CAISGSLAGAYNEQFF.

This clonotype showed up many times. The CDR3 is CASSPLGNGGLAVYNEQFF. CDR3 coding DNA: TGTGCCAGCAGTCCATTAGGGAACGGGGGGCTAGCGGTATACAATGAGCAGTTCTTC. This rearrangement joins TRBV13 to TRBJ2-1, with D tentatively TRBD2 (7 bases). The CDR3 contains 19 residues. Per the germline V gene, CDR1 is PRHDT and CDR2 is FYEKMQ (reference sequence). V was shortened by 6 bases and J by 4 bases, with 28 bases between the two germline ends.

As regards this clonotype: Given a far larger clone just one base away, this is likely a sequencing read error. V is TRBV6-2 or TRBV6-3 and J is TRBJ2-1; 11 bases line up with TRBD2. The tail of the sequence fits TRBJ2-7 better, so the J call may be wrong. The V gene's germline CDR1 is MNHEY and CDR2 SVGEGT. The CDR3 contains 15 residues. The CDR3 DNA reads TGTGCCAGCAGTGAGGTTAGCGGGAGGGCCGATGAGCAGTACTTC. It specifies CASSEVSGRADEQYF.

In its sample, this clonotype was seen many times. The chain uses TRBV3-1 and TRBJ2-5; perhaps D is TRBD1 or TRBD2 (6 bases each). The V gene's germline CDR1 is LGHDT and CDR2 YNNKEL (reference sequence). V was trimmed by 11 bases and J by 3 bases, leaving 13 bases between them. This CDR3 comprises 12 residues. The DNA for the CDR3 is TGTGCCGCTTCGAGGGGGGAAGAGACCCAGTACTTC. This translates into CAASRGEETQYF.

This clonotype was seen ten or more times. The chain carries TRBV6-5 and TRBJ1-5, with TRBD1 identical over 7 bases. Losses at the gene ends were 2 bases for V and 1 base for J; bases not matched to a gene: 2. The CDR3 spans 15 residues. Per germline, CDR1 MNHEY and CDR2 SVGAGI. The CDR3 nucleotides are TGTGCCAGCAGTTACACAGGGGTGAGCAATCAGCCCCAGCATTTT. This translates into CASSYTGVSNQPQHF.

The rearrangement joins TRBV18 to TRBJ1-4; 9 nucleotides agree with TRBD1. The CDR3 consists of 16 residues. With V trimmed by 4 bases and J by 5 bases, 8 bases remained unmatched. CDR1 and CDR2 (germline): KGHSH, LQKENI. The CDR3 region is CASSRTPGQGNEKLFF. In nucleotides, the CDR3 is TGTGCCAGCTCACGAACCCCGGGACAGGGAAATGAAAAACTGTTTTTT.

This clonotype was seen many times. A much bigger clone sits one base away, suggesting this may be a read error. The chain joins TRBV12-3 or TRBV12-4 to TRBJ1-2; D not resolved. V lost 6 bases and J lost 2, with 4 bases in between. The CDR3 has 11 amino acids. The CDR3 is CASSWNYGYTF. CDR3 coding DNA: TGTGCCAGCAGCTGGAACTATGGCTACACCTTC.

The chain has TRBV12-3 or TRBV12-4 and TRBJ2-2, with TRBD2 as a possible D gene (5 bases). The CDR3 is made up of 12 amino acids. V dropped 7 bases and J dropped 4 bases, with 7 bases sitting between them. CDR3 sequence (DNA): TGTGCCAGCACCGAGGGCACCGGGGAGCTGTTTTTT. Its protein is CASTEGTGELFF.

This clonotype occurred a few times. V usage is TRBV7-9 and J usage is TRBJ1-5; the match to TRBD1 covers 9 bases. Trimming at V came to 5 bases and at J to 2 bases, leaving 7 bases not matched to a gene. In germline, CDR1 is SEHNR, CDR2 FQNEAQ (reference sequence). The CDR3 sequence is 16 residues long. CDR3 residues: CASSDDRGSGNQPQHF. The CDR3 DNA is TGTGCCAGCAGCGATGACAGGGGGTCGGGCAATCAGCCCCAGCATTTT.

The chain has TRBV2 and TRBJ2-7, with D uncertain. V was cut by 4 bases and J by 4 bases, with 8 bases left in between. The germline V gene encodes CDR1 SNHLY and CDR2 FYNNEI. The CDR3 consists of 12 residues. The CDR3 loop is CASSGLVYEQYF. In DNA, the CDR3 is TGTGCCAGCAGTGGTTTGGTTTACGAGCAGTACTTC.

This clonotype was counted at least ten times. The V call is TRBV16, the J call TRBJ1-5, with 7 nucleotides matching TRBD1. Germline V gene sequence: CDR1 KGHSY, CDR2 FQNENV. The ends lost 2 bases at V and 5 bases at J; junction bases unmatched: 9. The CDR3 sequence is 16 residues long. DNA of the CDR3: TGTGCCAGCAGCCAAGGGTCCTGGACAGGCCATCAGCCCCAGCATTTT. Amino acids: CASSQGSWTGHQPQHF.

Ten or more counts support this clonotype. The chain employs TRBV2 and TRBJ2-5; D could derive from TRBD1 or TRBD2 (5 bases each). Germline V lookup: CDR1 SNHLY, CDR2 FYNNEI. V lost 8 bases, J lost 7 bases, and 23 bases lay in between. The CDR3 covers 15 residues. CDR3 residues: CASVSARGDRGTQYF. In nucleotides, the CDR3 is TGTGCCAGCGTGTCGGCGAGAGGGGATCGGGGGACCCAGTACTTC.

The rearrangement links TRBV15 to TRBJ2-7; D ambiguous. V lost 4 bases and J 5 bases, leaving 6 bases between the germline ends. Germline lookup yields CDR1 LNHNV and CDR2 YYDKDF (reference sequence). This CDR3 has 11 amino acids. CDR3 sequence reads: CATSKGNEQYF. The CDR3 nucleotides are TGTGCCACCAGCAAAGGGAACGAGCAGTACTTC.

This chain connects TRBV6-2 or TRBV6-3 to TRBJ2-7; no reliable D call. This CDR3 contains 15 residues. CDR1 is MNHEY, CDR2 SVGEGT, per germline. The V end lost 8 bases, the J end lost 0 bases, and 17 bases lay between the germline ends. The chain's CDR3 is CASQSSYGVSYEQYF. The CDR3 region has the DNA TGTGCCAGCCAAAGCTCATATGGGGTCTCCTACGAGCAGTACTTC.

The chain combines TRBV29-1 with TRBJ1-1; possibly TRBD1 for D (6 bases). The CDR3 is 14 residues long. V was clipped by 7 bases and J by 3 bases, with 18 bases between them. The germline CDR1 and CDR2 sequences are SQVTM and ANQGSEA. DNA of the CDR3: TGCAGCGCCTTATTCGGGGGCAGGTACACTGAAGCTTTCTTT. Its translation is CSALFGGRYTEAFF.